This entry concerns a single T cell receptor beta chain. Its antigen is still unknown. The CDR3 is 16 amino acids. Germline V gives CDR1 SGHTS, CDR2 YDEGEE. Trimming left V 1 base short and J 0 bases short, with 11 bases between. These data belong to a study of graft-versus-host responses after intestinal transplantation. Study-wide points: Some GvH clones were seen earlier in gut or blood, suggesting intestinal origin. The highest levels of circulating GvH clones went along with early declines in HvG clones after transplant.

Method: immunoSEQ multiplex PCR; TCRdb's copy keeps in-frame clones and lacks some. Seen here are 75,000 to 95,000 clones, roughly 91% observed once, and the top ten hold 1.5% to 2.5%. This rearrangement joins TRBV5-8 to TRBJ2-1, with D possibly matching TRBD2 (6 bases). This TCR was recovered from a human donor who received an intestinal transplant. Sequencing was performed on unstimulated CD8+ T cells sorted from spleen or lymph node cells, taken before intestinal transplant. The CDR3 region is CASSLWGESSYNEQFF. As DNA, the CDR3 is TGTGCCAGCAGCTTGTGGGGGGAGAGCTCCTACAATGAGCAGTTCTTC.